This TCR beta chain was captured in a study of blood T cell repertoires in COVID-19. Overall study context: From the United States, Italy and Spain came samples of acute and convalescent COVID-19.

The V end lost 0 bases, the J end lost 4 bases, and 9 bases lay between the germline ends. This CDR3 has 14 residues. Per germline, CDR1 LNHNV and CDR2 YYDKDF (reference sequence). Per the authors' pipeline: The assay estimated nucleated cells by amplifying reference gene primers. Measured with immunoSEQ multiplex PCR; TCRdb has only the in-frame clones, and not every one. The D gene and trimming were derived from the DNA, and the V and J assignments and clone size from that table. The sample records around 270,000 clones, over 75% being singletons. Those enrolled, adults aged roughly 18 to 89 years, came from about two dozen US areas. Cohort 3 donors were reported recovered after two negative PCRs, clearance, or symptom resolution.

The V and J genes are TRBV15 and TRBJ1-2; a possible D gene is TRBD1 (6 bases). The sequence came from a woman younger than 45 who had recovered from COVID-19. Sequencing was carried out using PBMCs or T cells enriched from blood (not recorded which). The CDR3 protein is CATSRDQGSYGYTF. The CDR3 DNA follows: TGTGCCACCAGCAGAGATCAGGGGAGCTATGGCTACACCTTC.